This is a list of T cell receptor beta chains from one sample in a study of blood T cell repertoires in COVID-19. This table comes from immunoSEQ multiplex PCR, and its TCRdb copy is limited to in-frame clones, with some not included. The sample has roughly 200,000 clones, roughly 90% seen once; the top ten hold 0.62%. The sequenced material came from peripheral blood. The source is a man aged 50 to 59 with acute or convalescent COVID-19. The CDR3 runs from the conserved cysteine through the conserved F or W. A D gene is named only where the DNA matches it firmly. Rows give clone size only sometimes, using once, few, many, or a class for an expanded clone.

abundance,v_gene,d_gene,j_gene,CDR3nt,CDR3aa
once,TRBV3-1/TRBV3-2,.,TRBJ1-5,TGTGCCAGCAGCCAAGTGTTCCTCTCGAGTCCCCAGCATTTT,CASSQVFLSSPQHF
.,TRBV25-1,.,TRBJ1-3,TGTGCCAGCAGTGTCTCGGGTGGAAACACCATATATTTT,CASSVSGGNTIYF
few,TRBV6-5,.,TRBJ1-6,TGTGCCAGCATTGCCGGGGACATGTATAATTCACCCCTCCACTTT,CASIAGDMYNSPLHF
.,TRBV18,TRBD2,TRBJ2-7,TGTGCCAGCTCACAGCGGGAGTTTGGCCACGAGCAGTACTTC,CASSQREFGHEQYF
.,TRBV9,TRBD1,TRBJ2-1,TGTGCCAGCAGCTCTCAGGGGGAGCTTAGAAACAATGAGCAGTTCTTC,CASSSQGELRNNEQFF
.,TRBV21-1,.,TRBJ1-1,TGTGCCAGCAGCTCTCCCCCGCGAGTCACTGAAGCTTTCTTT,CASSSPPRVTEAFF
.,TRBV5-5,TRBD1,TRBJ2-6,TGTGCCAGCAGCTTGGAGGGGGCAGCTGGGGCCAACGTCCTGACTTTC,CASSLEGAAGANVLTF
.,TRBV9,TRBD1,TRBJ1-3,TGTGCCAGCAGCAAAGACAGGGAGAGCTCTGGAAACACCATATATTTT,CASSKDRESSGNTIYF
once,TRBV5-1,TRBD2,TRBJ2-1,TGCGCCAGCAGCTTGAGCGGGAGGTTGGATGAGCAGTTCTTC,CASSLSGRLDEQFF
.,TRBV27,TRBD1,TRBJ1-6,TGTGCCAGCAGTAGGACTCGGGACAGCAAATATTCACCCCTCCACTTT,CASSRTRDSKYSPLHF
few,TRBV11-2,TRBD2,TRBJ2-7,TGTGCCAGCAGCTTGGGACTAGCAACCTACGAGCAGTACTTC,CASSLGLATYEQYF
.,TRBV30,TRBD2,TRBJ2-3,TGTGCCTGGAGTACGGGGTATAGCGGGAGGGCCGTGGATACGCAGTATTTT,CAWSTGYSGRAVDTQYF
.,TRBV19,.,TRBJ1-2,TGTGCCAGCATAGCCGACGGAGACTTAAACTATGGCTACACCTTC,CASIADGDLNYGYTF
.,TRBV5-1,.,TRBJ2-3,TGCGCCAGCAGCCCCCGGGGAGTGTTCACAGATACGCAGTATTTT,CASSPRGVFTDTQYF
.,TRBV6-1,TRBD1,TRBJ1-2,TGTGCCAGCAGTGAAACGTGGGGACAGCTCAACTATGGCTACACCTTC,CASSETWGQLNYGYTF
.,TRBV14,TRBD2,TRBJ2-1,TGTGCCAGCAGCCAAGGGACTAGCGGCCCTCCGGGGAATGAGCAGTTCTTC,CASSQGTSGPPGNEQFF
.,TRBV7-9,.,TRBJ1-5,TGTGCCAGCAGCACCGGGACATTGAGCAATCAGCCCCAGCATTTT,CASSTGTLSNQPQHF
once,TRBV6-2/TRBV6-3,.,TRBJ1-4,TGTGCCAGCAGCCAATACAGCGGACAGTATGAAAAACTGTTTTTT,CASSQYSGQYEKLFF
.,TRBV5-6,TRBD1,TRBJ2-7,TGTGCCAGCAGCCGACAGGGGGCGCGGGAGCAGTACTTC,CASSRQGAREQYF
.,TRBV2,TRBD1,TRBJ2-7,TGTGCCAGCAGTGAACTGCCGGGACAGGATACCTACTACGAGCAGTACTTC,CASSELPGQDTYYEQYF
.,TRBV7-2,TRBD1,TRBJ1-1,TGTGCCAGCATCTTAGGGACAGCTAAGGCTGAAGCTTTCTTT,CASILGTAKAEAFF
.,TRBV29-1,.,TRBJ2-2,TGCAGCGCGGGACTTCTGAACACCGGGGAGCTGTTTTTT,CSAGLLNTGELFF
.,TRBV18,.,TRBJ2-7,TGTGCCAGCTCACCGCGGGACTTTCACGAGCAGTACTTC,CASSPRDFHEQYF
.,TRBV18,TRBD1,TRBJ1-1,TGTGCCAGCTCCCCTGTGACAGGGGGCCGAGGAAGCACTGAAGCTTTCTTT,CASSPVTGGRGSTEAFF
once,TRBV6-5,.,TRBJ1-4,TGTGCCAGCAGTTTTTGGACAGCAACTAATGAAAAACTGTTTTTT,CASSFWTATNEKLFF
.,TRBV27,TRBD2,TRBJ2-7,TGTGCCAGCAGTTCTCTAGCGGGAGGGACCTACGAGCAGTACTTC,CASSSLAGGTYEQYF
.,TRBV6-6,.,TRBJ2-1,TGTGCCAGCAGTCCGGAACAGCGGATCTCCTACAATGAGCAGTTCTTC,CASSPEQRISYNEQFF
.,TRBV27,.,TRBJ2-7,TGTGCCAGCAGCAGGGGCCTTTACTACGAGCAGTACTTC,CASSRGLYYEQYF
.,TRBV7-3,.,TRBJ1-6,TGTGCCAGCAGCCCCCGGAATCCAGGGAGGCGAGATTCACCCCTCCACTTT,CASSPRNPGRRDSPLHF
.,TRBV27,TRBD2,TRBJ2-7,TGTGCCAGCAGTTCGGCGGGAGGGCCGGGGGAGCAGTACTTC,CASSSAGGPGEQYF